One TCR beta chain is described in this entry. The antigen is undetermined. This entry comes from a study of beta chain features in type 1 diabetes. As every portion of the isolated RNA was reverse transcribed, the sequencing read expressed TCRB transcripts. Here immunoSEQ multiplex PCR was the method, and the copy in TCRdb shows in-frame clones only, minus some. The sample shows about 260,000 clones, roughly 22% of them seen only once. Study-level findings and limits: Insertions at VDJ junctions were less frequent in type 1 diabetes patients. These patients also deleted more nucleotides at the same junctions. Moderately but significantly shorter TCRB CDR3s were found in Type 1 diabetes patients in all four CD4+ subsets. Researchers caution that PCR might favor shorter templates, equally among patients and controls.

V lost 5 bases, J lost 0 bases, and 14 bases lay in between. The germline gives CDR1 SGHTA, CDR2 FQGNSA. The CDR3 contains 16 residues. The clonotype originates from a woman aged 40 to 49 with type 1 diabetes. The genes are TRBV7-2 and TRBJ2-1; D is undetermined. Sequencing input: naive CD4+ T cells from blood. CDR3 region: CASSTQASFSYNEQFF. The CDR3 DNA follows: TGTGCCAGCAGCACCCAAGCTTCCTTCTCCTACAATGAGCAGTTCTTC. Drawing the rest from reference TRBV7-2 and TRBJ2-1, the complete variable domain is GAGVSQSPSNKVTEKGKDVELRCDPISGHTALYWYRQSLGQGLEFLIYFQGNSAPDKSGLPSDRFSAERTGGSVSTLTIQRTQQEDSAVYLCASSTQASFSYNEQFFGPGTRLTVL.